This TCR beta chain emerged from a study of cytomegalovirus exposure and HLA in healthy donors. The CDR3 extends over 14 amino acids. From germline, CDR1 is SGHNT and CDR2 YYREEE (reference sequence). This clone was detected a few times. PCR amplification relied on 60 Vbeta primers (plus 13 Jbeta primers). Sequenced by immunoSEQ multiplex PCR; TCRdb stores in-frame clones only, minus some. The profile shows roughly 100,000 clones, around 15% of them singletons. This sequence joins TRBV5-4 and TRBJ2-2, with 7 nucleotides matching TRBD2. Material: PBMCs. The sequence derives from a female donor in good health and CMV-seronegative. The CDR3 DNA reads TGTAGCCCGATACGCGGGGGGAACACCGGGGAGCTGTTTTTT. Its protein product is CSPIRGGNTGELFF.